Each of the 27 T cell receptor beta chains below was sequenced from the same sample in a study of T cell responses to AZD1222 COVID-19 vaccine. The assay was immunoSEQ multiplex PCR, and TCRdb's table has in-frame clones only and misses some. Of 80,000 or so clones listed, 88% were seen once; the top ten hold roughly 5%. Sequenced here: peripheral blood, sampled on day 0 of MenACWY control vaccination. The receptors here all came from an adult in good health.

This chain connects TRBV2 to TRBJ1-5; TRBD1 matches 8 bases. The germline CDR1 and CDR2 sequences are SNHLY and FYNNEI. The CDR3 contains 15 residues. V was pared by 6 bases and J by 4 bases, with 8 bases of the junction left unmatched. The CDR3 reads CASSVGQGLNQPQHF. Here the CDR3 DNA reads TGTGCCAGCAGCGTAGGACAGGGATTGAATCAGCCCCAGCATTTT.

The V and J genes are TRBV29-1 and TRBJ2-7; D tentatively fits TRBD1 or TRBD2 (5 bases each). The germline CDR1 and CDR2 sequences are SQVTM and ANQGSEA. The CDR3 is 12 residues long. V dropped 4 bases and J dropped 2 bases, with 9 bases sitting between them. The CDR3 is CSVAGTPYEQYF. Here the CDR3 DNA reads TGCAGCGTTGCAGGGACCCCCTACGAGCAGTACTTC.

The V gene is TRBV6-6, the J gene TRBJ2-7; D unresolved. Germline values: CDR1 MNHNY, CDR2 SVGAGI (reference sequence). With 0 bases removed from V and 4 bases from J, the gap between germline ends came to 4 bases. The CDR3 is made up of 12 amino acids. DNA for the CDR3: TGTGCCAGCAGTTACTCGAGGTACGAGCAGTACTTC. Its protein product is CASSYSRYEQYF.

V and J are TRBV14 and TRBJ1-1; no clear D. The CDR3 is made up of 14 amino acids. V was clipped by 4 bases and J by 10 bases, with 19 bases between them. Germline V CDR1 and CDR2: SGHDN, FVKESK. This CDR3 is CASSPRSGLPLAFF. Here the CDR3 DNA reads TGTGCCAGCAGCCCTAGGTCGGGTTTGCCTCTAGCTTTCTTT.

This chain's CDR3 is CASSIAGGAYNEQFF. CDR3 nucleotide sequence: TGTGCCAGTAGTATAGCGGGGGGGGCATACAATGAGCAGTTCTTC. This chain uses TRBV19 with TRBJ2-1; 8 positions agree with TRBD2. The CDR3 spans 15 residues. J gave up 4 bases and V 1 base, and 3 bases lay outside the gene matches. Germline V lookup: CDR1 LNHDA, CDR2 SQIVND (reference sequence).

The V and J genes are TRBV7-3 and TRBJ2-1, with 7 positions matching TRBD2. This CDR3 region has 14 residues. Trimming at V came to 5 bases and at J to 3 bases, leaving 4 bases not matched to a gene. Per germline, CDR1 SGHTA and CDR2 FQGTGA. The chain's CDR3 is CASSRGGIYNEQFF. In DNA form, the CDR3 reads TGTGCCAGCAGCCGCGGGGGTATCTACAATGAGCAGTTCTTC.

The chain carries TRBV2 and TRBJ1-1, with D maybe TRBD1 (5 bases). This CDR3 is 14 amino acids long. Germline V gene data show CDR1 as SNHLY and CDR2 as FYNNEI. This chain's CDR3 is CASCLGAMNTEAFF. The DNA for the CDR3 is TGTGCAAGCTGCTTAGGGGCCATGAACACTGAAGCTTTCTTT.

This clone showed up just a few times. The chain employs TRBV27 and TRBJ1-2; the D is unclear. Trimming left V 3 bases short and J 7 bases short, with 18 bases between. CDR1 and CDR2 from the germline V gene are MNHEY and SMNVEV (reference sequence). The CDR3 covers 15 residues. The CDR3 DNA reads TGTGCCAGCAGTTTTACCGGGATCATTCCCCGTGGCTACACCTTC. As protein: CASSFTGIIPRGYTF.

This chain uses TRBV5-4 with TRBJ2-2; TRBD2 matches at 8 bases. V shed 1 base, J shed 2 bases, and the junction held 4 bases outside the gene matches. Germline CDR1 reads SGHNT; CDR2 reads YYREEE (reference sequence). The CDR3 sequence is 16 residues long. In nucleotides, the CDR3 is TGTGCCAGCAGCTTGAAAGCGGGGGCTAACACCGGGGAGCTGTTTTTT. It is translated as CASSLKAGANTGELFF. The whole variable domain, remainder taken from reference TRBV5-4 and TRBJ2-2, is ETGVTQSPTHLIKTRGQQVTLRCSSQSGHNTVSWYQQALGQGPQFIFQYYREEENGRGNFPPRFSGLQFPNYSSELNVNALELDDSALYLCASSLKAGANTGELFFGEGSRLTVL.

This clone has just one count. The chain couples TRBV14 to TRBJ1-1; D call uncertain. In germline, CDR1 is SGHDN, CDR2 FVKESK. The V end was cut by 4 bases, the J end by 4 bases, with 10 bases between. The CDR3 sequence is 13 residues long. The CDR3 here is CASSPFVGTEAFF. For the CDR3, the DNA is TGTGCCAGCAGCCCCTTCGTCGGCACTGAAGCTTTCTTT.

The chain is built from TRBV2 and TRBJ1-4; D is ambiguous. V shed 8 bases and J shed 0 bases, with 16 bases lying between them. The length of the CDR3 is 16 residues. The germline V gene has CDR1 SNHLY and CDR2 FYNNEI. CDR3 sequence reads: CASRSTSSATNEKLFF. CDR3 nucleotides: TGTGCCAGCCGTTCGACGTCGTCCGCAACTAATGAAAAACTGTTTTTT.

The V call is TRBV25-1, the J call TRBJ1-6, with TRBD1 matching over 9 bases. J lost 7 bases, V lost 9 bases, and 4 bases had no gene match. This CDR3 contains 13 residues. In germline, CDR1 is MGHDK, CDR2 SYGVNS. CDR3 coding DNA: TGTGCCAGACAGGGGGCCGCGAATTCACCCCTCCACTTT. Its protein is CARQGAANSPLHF.

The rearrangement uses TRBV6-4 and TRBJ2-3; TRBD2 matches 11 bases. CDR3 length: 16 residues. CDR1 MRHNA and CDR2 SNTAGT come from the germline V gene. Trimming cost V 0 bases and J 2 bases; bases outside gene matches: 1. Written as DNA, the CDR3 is TGTGCCAGCAGTGACTCTAGCGGGGGGGCCACAGATACGCAGTATTTT. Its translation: CASSDSSGGATDTQYF.

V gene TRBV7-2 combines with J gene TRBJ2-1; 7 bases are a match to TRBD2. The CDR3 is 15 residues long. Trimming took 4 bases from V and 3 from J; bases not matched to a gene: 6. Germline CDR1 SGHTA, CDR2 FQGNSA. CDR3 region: CASSYLADFYNEQFF. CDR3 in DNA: TGTGCCAGCAGCTATCTAGCGGATTTCTACAATGAGCAGTTCTTC.

The CDR3 loop reads CASSLAGQGYGYTF. CDR3 in DNA: TGTGCCAGCAGCCTTGCGGGACAGGGCTATGGCTACACCTTC. The chain recombines TRBV7-9 with TRBJ1-2, with 9 positions matching TRBD1. With V trimmed by 5 bases and J by 4 bases, 5 bases remained unmatched. The V gene's germline CDR1 is SEHNR and CDR2 FQNEAQ (reference sequence). There are 14 residues in the CDR3.

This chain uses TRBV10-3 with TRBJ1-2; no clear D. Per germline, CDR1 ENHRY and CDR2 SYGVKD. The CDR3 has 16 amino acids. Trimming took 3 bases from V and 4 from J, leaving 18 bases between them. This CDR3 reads CAISDDGSKLLYGYTF. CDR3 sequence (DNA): TGTGCCATCAGTGACGACGGGTCGAAACTACTCTATGGCTACACCTTC.

CDR3 sequence (DNA): TGTGCCAGCAACTCCTATAATTCACCCCTCCACTTT. This gives the protein CASNSYNSPLHF. The V and J genes are TRBV3-1 (or the pseudogene TRBV3-2) and TRBJ1-6; D gene ambiguous. The CDR3 extends over 12 amino acids. The V end lost 7 bases, the J end lost 0 bases, and 1 base lay between the germline ends. Per the germline V gene, CDR1 is LGHDT and CDR2 is YNNKEL (reference sequence).

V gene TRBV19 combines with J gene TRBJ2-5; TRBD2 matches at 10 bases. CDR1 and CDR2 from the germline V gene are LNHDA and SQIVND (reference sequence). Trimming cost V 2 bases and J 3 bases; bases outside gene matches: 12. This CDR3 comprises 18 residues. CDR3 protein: CASSIIERGGSPKETQYF. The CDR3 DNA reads TGTGCCAGTAGTATAATAGAGCGGGGGGGCAGTCCTAAAGAGACCCAGTACTTC.

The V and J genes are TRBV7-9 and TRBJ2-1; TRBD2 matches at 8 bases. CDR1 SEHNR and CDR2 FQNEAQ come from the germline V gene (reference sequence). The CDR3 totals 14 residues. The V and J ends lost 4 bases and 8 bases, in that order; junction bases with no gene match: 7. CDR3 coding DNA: TGTGCCAGCAGCTCTAGGGGACTAGTCGATGAGCAGTTCTTC. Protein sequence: CASSSRGLVDEQFF.

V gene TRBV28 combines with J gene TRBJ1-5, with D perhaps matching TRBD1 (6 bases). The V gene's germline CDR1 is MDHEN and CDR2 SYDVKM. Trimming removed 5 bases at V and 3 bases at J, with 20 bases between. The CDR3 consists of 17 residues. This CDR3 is CASSPRQGPYFNQPQHF. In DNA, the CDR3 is TGTGCCAGCAGTCCCAGGCAGGGGCCTTATTTCAATCAGCCCCAGCATTTT.

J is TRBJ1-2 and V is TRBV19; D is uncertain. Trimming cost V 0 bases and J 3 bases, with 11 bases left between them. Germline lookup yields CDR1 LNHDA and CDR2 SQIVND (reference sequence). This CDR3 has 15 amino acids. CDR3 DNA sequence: TGTGCCAGTAGTATAGAAGCCAGGAGGGACTATGGCTACACCTTC. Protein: CASSIEARRDYGYTF.

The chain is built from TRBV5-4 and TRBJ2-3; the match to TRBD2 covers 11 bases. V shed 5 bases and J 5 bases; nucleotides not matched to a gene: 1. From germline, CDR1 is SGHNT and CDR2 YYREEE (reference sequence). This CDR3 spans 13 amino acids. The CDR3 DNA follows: TGTGCCAGCAGTAGCGGGGGGGTAGATACGCAGTATTTT. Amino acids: CASSSGGVDTQYF.

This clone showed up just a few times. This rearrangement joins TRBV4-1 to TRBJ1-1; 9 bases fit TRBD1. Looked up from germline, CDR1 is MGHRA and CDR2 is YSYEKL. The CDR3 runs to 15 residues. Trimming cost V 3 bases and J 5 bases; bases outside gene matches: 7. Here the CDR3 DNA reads TGCGCCAGCAGCCAGCAACAGGGGGCGGGTACTGAAGCTTTCTTT. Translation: CASSQQQGAGTEAFF.

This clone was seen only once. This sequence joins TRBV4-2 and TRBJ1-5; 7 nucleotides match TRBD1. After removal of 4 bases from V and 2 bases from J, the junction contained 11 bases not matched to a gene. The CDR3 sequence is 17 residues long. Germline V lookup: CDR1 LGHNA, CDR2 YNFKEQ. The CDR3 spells CASSLAPLTGGNQPQHF. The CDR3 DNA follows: TGTGCCAGCAGCCTCGCCCCCCTCACAGGGGGCAATCAGCCCCAGCATTTT.

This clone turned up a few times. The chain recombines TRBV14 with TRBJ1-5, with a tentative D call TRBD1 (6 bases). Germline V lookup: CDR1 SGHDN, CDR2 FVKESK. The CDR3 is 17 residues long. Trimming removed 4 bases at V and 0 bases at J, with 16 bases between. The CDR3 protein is CASSLQGGVDSNQPQHF. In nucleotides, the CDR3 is TGTGCCAGCAGCCTACAAGGGGGGGTGGATAGCAATCAGCCCCAGCATTTT.

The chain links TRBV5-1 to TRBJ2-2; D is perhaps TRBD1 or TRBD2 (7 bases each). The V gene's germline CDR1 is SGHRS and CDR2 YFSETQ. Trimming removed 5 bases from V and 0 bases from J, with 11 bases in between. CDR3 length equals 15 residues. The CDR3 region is CASRAGQTNTGELFF. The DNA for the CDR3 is TGCGCCAGCAGAGCGGGACAGACGAACACCGGGGAGCTGTTTTTT.

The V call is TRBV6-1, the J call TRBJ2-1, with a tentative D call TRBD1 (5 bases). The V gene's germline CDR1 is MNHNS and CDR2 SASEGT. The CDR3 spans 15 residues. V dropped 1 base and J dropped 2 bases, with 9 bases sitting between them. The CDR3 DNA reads TGTGCCAGCAGTGAAGACCTAGGGGCCTACAATGAGCAGTTCTTC. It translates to CASSEDLGAYNEQFF.